This passage covers 2 T cell receptor beta chains from one sample sequenced in a study of cytomegalovirus exposure and HLA in healthy donors. Primers: 60 Vbeta forward and 13 Jbeta reverse. The method was immunoSEQ multiplex PCR; TCRdb's version includes in-frame clones alone and lacks a portion of them. The sample includes some 75,000 clones. The sequenced material came from PBMCs. These receptors all come from a boy between 5 and 17 years old in good health and CMV-seronegative.

The chain recombines TRBV29-1 with TRBJ1-4; no clear D. In germline, CDR1 is SQVTM, CDR2 ANQGSEA. The CDR3 is 13 amino acids. V was pared by 4 bases and J by 0 bases, with 6 bases between. This CDR3 reads CSVVSSTNEKLFF. The CDR3 DNA is TGCAGCGTTGTGTCTTCAACTAATGAAAAACTGTTTTTT. The full variable domain, with the rest looked up from reference TRBV29-1 and TRBJ1-4, is SAVISQKPSRDICQRGTSLTIQCQVDSQVTMMFWYRQQPGQSLTLIATANQGSEATYESGFVIDKFPISRPNLTFSTLTVSNMSPEDSSIYLCSVVSSTNEKLFFGSGTQLSVL.

V gene TRBV19 combines with J gene TRBJ2-2; no firm D call. The CDR3 length is 16 residues. CDR1 and CDR2 (germline): LNHDA, SQIVND (reference sequence). V shed 5 bases and J shed 3 bases, with 16 bases lying between them. CDR3 residues: CASSERSRLDTGELFF. DNA for the CDR3: TGTGCCAGTAGTGAGAGGTCGCGCTTAGACACCGGGGAGCTGTTTTTT.